The 32 T cell receptor beta chains below all came from one sample that was sequenced in a study of blood T cells in healthy people across ages. The use of a sample-barcoded 5' primer and a J-beta primer mix characterized a second PCR of roughly 6 to 11 cycles. TCRdb passed the 5' RACE reads through MiXCR, listing each CDR3 protein once. The table includes over 300,000 distinct CDR3 sequences, roughly half detected once. Sequenced input: blood. The receptors were gathered from a man aged 55 to 69 in good health.

The chain is built from TRBV7-2 and TRBJ2-1; 8 positions agree with TRBD2. V lost 1 base and J lost 8; bases outside the gene matches: 4. Germline V gene sequence: CDR1 SGHTA, CDR2 FQGNSA. This CDR3 has 14 amino acids. CDR3 amino acids: CASSLVLTSDEQFF. DNA for the CDR3: TGTGCCAGCAGCTTAGTTCTGACTAGCGATGAGCAGTTCTTC.

This chain uses TRBV6-5 with TRBJ2-3; TRBD2 agrees at 9 bases. J was trimmed by 1 base and V by 6 bases; bases with no gene match: 8. From germline, CDR1 is MNHEY and CDR2 SVGAGI. This CDR3 has 16 residues. CDR3 DNA: TGTGCCAGCAGCGCGGGAGGGCCACGGGGCACAGATACGCAGTATTTT. Protein product: CASSAGGPRGTDTQYF.

About this clonotype itself: This may stem from a read error, because a much larger clone lies one nucleotide away. J is TRBJ2-7 and V is TRBV11-2, with 9 bases aligning to TRBD1. The germline CDR1 and CDR2 sequences are SGHAT and FQNNGV. Unmatched junction bases numbered 3, after V lost 4 bases and J lost 5 bases. This CDR3 contains 13 residues. The CDR3 loop is CASSWDRVHEQYF. The CDR3, as DNA: TGTGCCAGCAGCTGGGACAGGGTCCACGAGCAGTACTTC.

The chain combines TRBV7-8 with TRBJ2-1, with D unclear. The CDR3 loop spans 14 amino acids. CDR1 and CDR2 from the germline V gene are SGHVS and FQNEAQ. Trimming cost V 5 bases and J 8 bases, with 16 bases left between them. Here the CDR3 DNA reads TGTGCCAGCAGCGTAAACGAGCTTGCGGATGAGCAGTTCTTC. This codes for CASSVNELADEQFF.

The J gene is TRBJ2-1, the V gene TRBV6-2 or TRBV6-3; D is perhaps TRBD1 (5 bases). The germline gives CDR1 MNHEY, CDR2 SVGEGT. With 4 bases removed from V and 7 bases from J, the gap between germline ends came to 14 bases. This CDR3 is built from 14 residues. This CDR3 is CASSFLPDRNEQFF. As DNA, the CDR3 is TGTGCCAGCAGTTTTCTCCCTGACAGAAATGAGCAGTTCTTC.

The CDR3 DNA follows: TGTGCCAGCATAGGAGGAAAAAGCTCCTACGAGCAGTACTTC. This codes for CASIGGKSSYEQYF. The chain couples TRBV6-1 to TRBJ2-7, with D maybe TRBD2 (5 bases). The V end was cut by 7 bases, the J end by 0 bases, with 13 bases between. Germline V gene lookup returns CDR1 MNHNS and CDR2 SASEGT. CDR3 length: 14 amino acids.

This clonotype occurred a few times. The rearrangement links TRBV20-1 to TRBJ2-7; maybe TRBD1 (6 bases). CDR3 size: 12 residues. Trimming pared 5 bases from V and 6 bases from J, leaving 14 bases between. Germline assignment: CDR1 DFQATT and CDR2 SNEGSKA (reference sequence). CDR3: CSAQGTRVEQYF. CDR3 in DNA: TGCAGTGCTCAGGGGACGCGGGTCGAGCAGTACTTC.

The CDR3 is CANRTQTLHF. In DNA form, the CDR3 reads TGTGCCAACCGGACTCAAACCCTCCACTTT. The chain couples TRBV6-4 to TRBJ1-6; D call uncertain. The V gene's germline CDR1 is MRHNA and CDR2 SNTAGT. The ends were cut back, 10 bases at V and 14 bases at J, with 12 bases in the middle. The CDR3 contains 10 residues.

This clonotype was observed a handful of times. The chain is built from TRBV11-2 and TRBJ1-2; no firm D call. Trimming left V 3 bases short and J 6 bases short, with 8 bases between. The germline gives CDR1 SGHAT, CDR2 FQNNGV. This CDR3 is 12 amino acids long. For the CDR3, the DNA is TGTGCCAGCAGCTTCGGTCGGGATGGCTACACCTTC. It encodes CASSFGRDGYTF.

This chain joins TRBV24-1 and TRBJ1-4; no clear D. Germline CDR1 and CDR2: KGHDR and SFDVKD. With 5 bases removed from V and 3 bases from J, the gap between germline ends came to 9 bases. This CDR3 has 14 amino acids. The DNA for the CDR3 is TGTGCCACCAGTGGGGGAGCCTCTAATGAAAAACTGTTTTTT. Translated, it gives CATSGGASNEKLFF.

The CDR3 spells CSASIGTSGVYEQYF. The CDR3 DNA is TGCAGTGCTAGTATCGGGACTAGCGGCGTATACGAGCAGTACTTC. The V gene is TRBV20-1, the J gene TRBJ2-7; 11 bases line up with TRBD2. From germline, CDR1 is DFQATT and CDR2 SNEGSKA (reference sequence). The length of the CDR3 is 15 residues. After removal of 3 bases from V and 4 bases from J, the junction contained 8 bases not matched to a gene.

This clonotype was recorded only once. The rearrangement joins TRBV2 to TRBJ2-1, with D uncertain. Trimming shortened V by 4 bases and J by 6 bases, and 10 bases separated the two germline ends. The CDR3 extends over 13 amino acids. CDR1 SNHLY and CDR2 FYNNEI come from the germline V gene. The DNA of the CDR3 is TGTGCCAGCAGTGTGGGATATATCAATGAGCAGTTCTTC. Translation gives CASSVGYINEQFF.

The chain links TRBV5-1 to TRBJ2-7; D ambiguous. V lost 5 bases and J lost 3, with 15 bases in between. Germline CDR1 is SGHRS and CDR2 is YFSETQ. This CDR3 contains 14 residues. The CDR3 spells CASSPRKALYEQYF. The CDR3 bases are TGCGCCAGCAGTCCGCGAAAAGCCCTCTACGAGCAGTACTTC.

The table lists this clonotype with many counts. The CDR3 bases are TGCAGCGTCCAACAGGGAGGGGGGTCTGAAGCTTTCTTT. Residues: CSVQQGGGSEAFF. This sequence joins TRBV29-1 and TRBJ1-1, with D possibly TRBD1 on 6 matching bases. This CDR3 is 13 amino acids long. Germline V gene lookup returns CDR1 SQVTM and CDR2 ANQGSEA. Trimming took off 6 bases at V and 6 bases at J, with 17 bases between the two ends. The full variable domain, rest sourced from reference TRBV29-1 and TRBJ1-1, is SAVISQKPSRDICQRGTSLTIQCQVDSQVTMMFWYRQQPGQSLTLIATANQGSEATYESGFVIDKFPISRPNLTFSTLTVSNMSPEDSSIYLCSVQQGGGSEAFFGQGTRLTVV.

V and J are TRBV29-1 and TRBJ2-7, with TRBD1 as a possible D gene (5 bases). CDR3 length equals 13 residues. Trimming left V 5 bases short and J 4 bases short, with 15 bases between. Germline V gene sequence: CDR1 SQVTM, CDR2 ANQGSEA. The CDR3 loop is CSVRAGMWYEQYF. The CDR3 nucleotides are TGCAGCGTTAGAGCAGGGATGTGGTACGAGCAGTACTTC.

This chain connects TRBV27 to TRBJ2-5, with 8 positions matching TRBD1. With V trimmed by 3 bases and J by 5 bases, 5 bases remained unmatched. The germline V gene has CDR1 MNHEY and CDR2 SMNVEV (reference sequence). CDR3 length: 14 amino acids. The CDR3 DNA reads TGTGCCAGCAGTTTTTCAGGGGGCAGGGAGACCCAGTACTTC. It specifies CASSFSGGRETQYF.

The CDR3 DNA follows: TGCGCCAGCAGCTTGAACAGCGGGCGGGAGACCCAGTACTTC. It yields the protein CASSLNSGRETQYF. V is TRBV5-1 and J is TRBJ2-5; D might be TRBD2 (6 bases). Germline V CDR1 and CDR2: SGHRS, YFSETQ. This CDR3 is built from 14 residues. Trimming took off 1 base at V and 5 bases at J, with 12 bases between the two ends.

This clonotype was observed a few times. This chain uses TRBV20-1 with TRBJ1-2; tentative D call: TRBD1 (5 bases). Germline V gene lookup returns CDR1 DFQATT and CDR2 SNEGSKA (reference sequence). The CDR3 sequence is 12 residues long. V was cut by 4 bases and J by 2 bases, with 8 bases left in between. CDR3 region: CSATGPNYGYTF. The CDR3 nucleotides read TGCAGTGCTACAGGGCCGAACTATGGCTACACCTTC.

The chain couples TRBV6-5 to TRBJ2-3; D might be TRBD1 (6 bases). Trimming took off 8 bases at V and 5 bases at J, with 17 bases between the two ends. Germline V lookup: CDR1 MNHEY, CDR2 SVGAGI. This CDR3 comprises 14 residues. The CDR3 spells CASGGRARGDTQYF. CDR3 DNA sequence: TGTGCCAGCGGGGGCAGGGCAAGGGGAGATACGCAGTATTTT.

This rearrangement joins TRBV20-1 to TRBJ1-1; maybe TRBD1 (5 bases). There are 11 residues in the CDR3. Germline CDR1 and CDR2: DFQATT and SNEGSKA (reference sequence). The V end lost 6 bases, the J end lost 7 bases, and 12 bases lay between the germline ends. The CDR3 sequence is CSAPRGNEAFF. CDR3 in DNA: TGCAGTGCACCCCGGGGGAATGAAGCTTTCTTT.

V gene TRBV20-1 combines with J gene TRBJ2-3; TRBD2 agrees at 10 bases. Germline values: CDR1 DFQATT, CDR2 SNEGSKA (reference sequence). The J segment lost 6 bases and the V segment lost 6 bases, leaving 12 bases of the junction unmatched. CDR3 length equals 15 residues. The CDR3 sequence is CSANLLAGVGDTQYF. CDR3 nucleotides: TGCAGTGCCAACCTTCTAGCGGGAGTCGGGGATACGCAGTATTTT.

The chain recombines TRBV30 with TRBJ1-1; the D is unclear. CDR3 length equals 11 residues. Germline CDR1 is GTSNPN and CDR2 is SVGIG (reference sequence). Here the CDR3 DNA reads TGTTCCTCCTTGGCGAGAAATGAAGCTTTCTTT. It translates to CSSLARNEAFF.

The rearrangement links TRBV28 to TRBJ2-1, with D hard to call. Trimming cost V 7 bases and J 5 bases, with 6 bases left between them. The V gene's germline CDR1 is MDHEN and CDR2 SYDVKM. This CDR3 contains 11 residues. The CDR3 here is CASTTDNEQFF. CDR3 nucleotides: TGTGCCAGCACCACGGACAATGAGCAGTTCTTC. Looking up the rest from reference TRBV28 and TRBJ2-1 gives the full variable domain: DVKVTQSSRYLVKRTGEKVFLECVQDMDHENMFWYRQDPGLGLRLIYFSYDVKMKEKGDIPEGYSVSREKKERFSLILESASTNQTSMYLCASTTDNEQFFGPGTRLTVL.

This clonotype was counted a few times. The chain has TRBV27 and TRBJ2-1; 9 bases agree with TRBD1. In germline, CDR1 is MNHEY, CDR2 SMNVEV (reference sequence). CDR3 length: 17 residues. Germline trimming cut 7 bases from V and 8 bases from J; bases unmatched to any gene: 18. The CDR3 nucleotides read TGTGCCAGCACCCCAGAGCCGGGACAGGGTAATGGAGATGAGCAGTTCTTC. This sequence encodes CASTPEPGQGNGDEQFF.

The gene calls are TRBV16 and TRBJ1-1, with D uncertain. CDR3 length equals 13 residues. Per the germline V gene, CDR1 is KGHSY and CDR2 is FQNENV. V lost 3 bases to trimming and J lost 6 bases, with 11 bases between them. The CDR3 loop is CASSHPRASEAFF. The CDR3 DNA reads as TGTGCCAGCAGCCACCCGCGTGCGTCTGAAGCTTTCTTT.

Concerning this clonotype itself: A read error may be the cause here, since a much bigger clone is one base away. The CDR3 nucleotides are TGTGCCATCAGCGGGACAGGGGTCGAGACCCAGTTCTTC. It encodes CAISGTGVETQFF. The rearrangement joins TRBV10-3 to TRBJ2-1, with 10 bases aligning to TRBD1. The V and J ends lost 6 bases and 13 bases, in that order; junction bases with no gene match: 9. This CDR3 has 13 amino acids. The germline V gene has CDR1 ENHRY and CDR2 SYGVKD.

V is TRBV20-1 and J is TRBJ1-2; D is possibly TRBD1 (5 bases). CDR1 and CDR2 (germline): DFQATT, SNEGSKA (reference sequence). Between the trimmed V and J ends, which lost 1 base and 2 bases, there was a span of 8 bases. This CDR3 comprises 13 residues. CDR3 DNA: TGCAGTGCTAGAGGGCAGGGCAACTATGGCTACACCTTC. Translated, it gives CSARGQGNYGYTF.

J is TRBJ2-5 and V is TRBV6-2 or TRBV6-3, with D unresolved. Germline V gene data show CDR1 as MNHEY and CDR2 as SVGEGT. The CDR3 contains 11 residues. The germline V and J ends were trimmed by 6 bases and 4 bases, with 6 bases remaining between them. This CDR3 reads CASSWLETQYF. The CDR3 bases are TGTGCCAGCAGCTGGTTAGAGACCCAGTACTTC.

V is TRBV7-9 and J is TRBJ1-6; D call uncertain. Trimming took 10 bases from V and 14 from J, leaving 18 bases between them. CDR3 length equals 12 residues. Germline V CDR1 and CDR2: SEHNR, FQNEAQ (reference sequence). The CDR3 here is CATDGSTEALHF. CDR3 nucleotides: TGTGCCACCGACGGCTCTACCGAGGCCCTCCACTTT.

Points on this clonotype: The CDR3 ends on some other residue instead of the conserved phenylalanine or tryptophan, so this is likely a read error. The chain is built from TRBV7-9 and TRBJ2-7; D is unresolved. V shed 1 base and J shed 0 bases, with 4 bases lying between them. Germline loops: CDR1 SEHNR, CDR2 FQNEAQ (reference sequence). The CDR3 consists of 13 residues. The CDR3 DNA is TGTGCCAGCAGCTTAGTCCCCTCCTACGAGCAGTACTGC. It translates to CASSLVPSYEQYC.

Ten or more counts support this clonotype. For the CDR3, the DNA is TGCGCCAGCAGCTTGGAGGGGAGAGGGGGCCCGAGGGAGCAGTACTTC. It yields the protein CASSLEGRGGPREQYF. The chain joins TRBV5-1 to TRBJ2-7; 7 nucleotides align to TRBD1. The CDR3 covers 16 residues. Germline assignment: CDR1 SGHRS and CDR2 YFSETQ. The junction had 13 bases not matched to a gene; V was cut back by 0 bases and J by 7 bases.

In this sample, this clonotype turned up once. V is TRBV6-5 and J is TRBJ2-5, with D possibly matching TRBD1 (6 bases). The V gene's germline CDR1 is MNHEY and CDR2 SVGAGI. The CDR3 contains 14 residues. Trimming stripped 7 bases from V and 1 base from J, with 13 bases between. CDR3 sequence reads: CASKRRGFQETQYF. As DNA, the CDR3 is TGTGCCAGCAAACGCAGGGGATTCCAAGAGACCCAGTACTTC.